The 20 T cell receptor beta chains reported below all come from one sample, sequenced in a study of blood T cell repertoires in COVID-19. Repertoires were generated with immunoSEQ multiplex PCR, while TCRdb's copy carries only in-frame clones and drops some. The data contain 400,000 or so clones, less than 95% of them singletons. The specimen sequenced was PBMCs or T cells enriched from blood (not recorded which). Every receptor here comes from a man younger than 35 who had recovered from COVID-19.

The chain combines TRBV3-1 (or the pseudogene TRBV3-2) with TRBJ1-2; 8 bases fit TRBD1. The CDR3 consists of 14 residues. The germline CDR1 and CDR2 sequences are LGHDT and YNNKEL (reference sequence). J was trimmed by 8 bases and V by 2 bases; bases with no gene match: 7. CDR3 bases: TGTGCCAGCAGCCAACGGACAGGGCTAGGCGGCTACACCTTC. Translation gives CASSQRTGLGGYTF.

This sequence joins TRBV28 and TRBJ1-4; the D is unclear. CDR1 and CDR2 from the germline V gene are MDHEN and SYDVKM. The CDR3 is made up of 14 amino acids. Trimming stripped 6 bases from V and 4 bases from J, with 12 bases between. CDR3 amino acids: CASSTRVFNEKLFF. The CDR3 DNA reads as TGTGCCAGCAGCACCCGGGTATTTAATGAAAAACTGTTTTTT.

This clone was counted between two and nine times. The chain uses TRBV5-1 and TRBJ2-5; D may be TRBD2 (6 bases). V was cut by 4 bases and J by 0 bases, with 7 bases left in between. The germline CDR1 and CDR2 sequences are SGHRS and YFSETQ. The CDR3 is 13 residues long. The CDR3 region has the DNA TGCGCCAGCAGCCGGGACTACCAAGAGACCCAGTACTTC. It encodes CASSRDYQETQYF.

The chain has TRBV6-5 and TRBJ2-1, with a possible D match to TRBD1 (6 bases). This CDR3 is 13 amino acids long. The germline V gene has CDR1 MNHEY and CDR2 SVGAGI. V lost 3 bases, J lost 10 bases, and 13 bases lay in between. The CDR3 sequence: CASSYSPGQEQFF. In DNA, the CDR3 is TGTGCCAGCAGTTATTCACCGGGACAAGAGCAGTTCTTC.

The gene calls are TRBV5-1 and TRBJ2-7, with TRBD2 identical over 9 bases. The germline V gene has CDR1 SGHRS and CDR2 YFSETQ. The CDR3 is 14 residues long. V dropped 4 bases and J dropped 5; count of bases not matched to a gene: 7. The CDR3 DNA reads as TGCGCCAGCAGCCCCGGACTAGCGAAGCACGAGCAGTACTTC. Its translation: CASSPGLAKHEQYF.

This chain joins TRBV5-4 and TRBJ2-1; a weak D match, TRBD2 (5 bases). V lost 1 base and J 9 bases, leaving 20 bases between the germline ends. Germline V gene sequence: CDR1 SGHNT, CDR2 YYREEE (reference sequence). The CDR3 runs 16 residues. The CDR3, as DNA: TGTGCCAGCAGCTTGTCTGGCGGAGGTACCCGAGGTGAGCAGTTCTTC. Residues: CASSLSGGGTRGEQFF.

The rearrangement joins TRBV7-9 to TRBJ2-1; weak D call: TRBD1 (6 bases). This CDR3 is 15 amino acids long. From germline, CDR1 is SEHNR and CDR2 FQNEAQ (reference sequence). Trimming took 5 bases from V and 3 from J, leaving 14 bases between them. The CDR3 bases are TGTGCCAGCAGCCTAGGACAGCGATACTACAATGAGCAGTTCTTC. This encodes CASSLGQRYYNEQFF.

The V call is TRBV5-1, the J call TRBJ2-2; D possibly corresponds to TRBD2 (6 bases). This CDR3 spans 15 amino acids. The germline V gene encodes CDR1 SGHRS and CDR2 YFSETQ. Trimming left V 1 base short and J 5 bases short, with 12 bases between. The CDR3 bases are TGCGCCAGCAGCTTGTTACTAGCTGCTACCGGGGAGCTGTTTTTT. Translated, it gives CASSLLLAATGELFF.

The gene calls are TRBV7-3 and TRBJ2-2; TRBD1 aligns across 11 bases. CDR1 is SGHTA and CDR2 is FQGTGA in the germline V gene. J gave up 7 bases and V 5 bases, and 6 bases lay outside the gene matches. This CDR3 is 15 amino acids long. CDR3 sequence reads: CASSAGQGAGGELFF. The CDR3 DNA reads TGTGCCAGCAGCGCTGGACAGGGGGCAGGCGGGGAGCTGTTTTTT. Combining the CDR3 with reference TRBV7-3 and TRBJ2-2 gives the whole variable domain GAGVSQTPSNKVTEKGKYVELRCDPISGHTALYWYRQSLGQGPEFLIYFQGTGAADDSGLPNDRFFAVRPEGSVSTLKIQRTERGDSAVYLCASSAGQGAGGELFFGEGSRLTVL.

The chain joins TRBV28 to TRBJ2-5; TRBD2 matches at 11 bases. The germline V gene encodes CDR1 MDHEN and CDR2 SYDVKM. Trimming at V came to 7 bases and at J to 1 base, leaving 8 bases not matched to a gene. CDR3 length equals 16 residues. The CDR3 spells CASTPRGLAVQETQYF. As DNA, the CDR3 is TGTGCCAGCACACCCAGGGGACTAGCGGTCCAAGAGACCCAGTACTTC.

This clone has only one observation. The V gene is TRBV19, the J gene TRBJ1-1, with TRBD1 identical over 9 bases. Looked up from germline, CDR1 is LNHDA and CDR2 is SQIVND (reference sequence). CDR3 length equals 14 residues. With 3 bases clipped from V and 6 bases from J, the junction kept 5 bases outside the gene matches. CDR3 bases: TGTGCCAGTAGTATTACAGGGGGCAGCCCTGAAGCTTTCTTT. Its translation: CASSITGGSPEAFF. Based on the CDR3 plus reference TRBV19 and TRBJ1-1, the full variable domain is DGGITQSPKYLFRKEGQNVTLSCEQNLNHDAMYWYRQDPGQGLRLIYYSQIVNDFQKGDIAEGYSVSREKKESFPLTVTSAQKNPTAFYLCASSITGGSPEAFFGQGTRLTVV.

This CDR3 is CASSGQRGWTDTQYF. The CDR3 region has the DNA TGTGCCAGCAGTGGGCAGCGGGGGTGGACAGATACGCAGTATTTT. The chain couples TRBV2 to TRBJ2-3; TRBD2 matches 8 bases. J gave up 3 bases and V 4 bases, and 6 bases lay outside the gene matches. The CDR3 length is 15 residues. Germline V gives CDR1 SNHLY, CDR2 FYNNEI. The full variable domain, its missing parts supplied by reference TRBV2 and TRBJ2-3, is EPEVTQTPSHQVTQMGQEVILRCVPISNHLYFYWYRQILGQKVEFLVSFYNNEISEKSEIFDDQFSVERPDGSNFTLKIRSTKLEDSAMYFCASSGQRGWTDTQYFGPGTRLTVL.

The DNA of the CDR3 is TGTGCCAGCAGAAAGGGGGCTGATTATGGCTACACCTTC. This sequence encodes CASRKGADYGYTF. The genes are TRBV7-3 and TRBJ1-2; 7 positions agree with TRBD1. Trimming took 6 bases from V and 5 from J; bases not matched to a gene: 6. Germline V gene data show CDR1 as SGHTA and CDR2 as FQGTGA. The CDR3 length is 13 residues.

V is TRBV7-9 and J is TRBJ1-5; D uncertain. This CDR3 region has 17 residues. Trimming left V 5 bases short and J 0 bases short, with 17 bases between. Germline CDR1 SEHNR, CDR2 FQNEAQ (reference sequence). The CDR3 DNA is TGTGCCAGCAGCCATATTGACGGAGCAAATAGCAATCAGCCCCAGCATTTT. Its protein is CASSHIDGANSNQPQHF.

V gene TRBV3-1 (or the pseudogene TRBV3-2) combines with J gene TRBJ2-7; 13 bases align to TRBD2. V was clipped by 4 bases and J by 5 bases; unmatched bases: 8. The CDR3 consists of 16 residues. CDR1 LGHDT and CDR2 YNNKEL come from the germline V gene (reference sequence). CDR3 region: CASSPRTSGGLDEQYF. DNA of the CDR3: TGTGCCAGCAGCCCCCGGACTAGCGGGGGTCTGGACGAGCAGTACTTC.

The chain carries TRBV2 and TRBJ1-4; unclear D gene. The CDR3 extends over 14 amino acids. Trimming took 1 base from V and 3 from J, leaving 6 bases between them. CDR1 is SNHLY, CDR2 FYNNEI, per germline. Written as DNA, the CDR3 is TGTGCCAGCAGTGAAGGGCGGGCTAATGAAAAACTGTTTTTT. Protein sequence: CASSEGRANEKLFF.

This clone has just one count. The V call is TRBV6-5, the J call TRBJ2-7, with TRBD2 identical over 11 bases. The CDR3 extends over 15 amino acids. V shed 5 bases and J 2 bases; nucleotides not matched to a gene: 5. CDR1 MNHEY and CDR2 SVGAGI come from the germline V gene. This chain's CDR3 is CASSTIAGGPYEQYF. Here the CDR3 DNA reads TGTGCCAGCAGTACTATAGCGGGGGGGCCCTACGAGCAGTACTTC.

V and J are TRBV20-1 and TRBJ1-1; D is perhaps TRBD1 (6 bases). With 6 bases removed from V and 6 bases from J, the gap between germline ends came to 11 bases. CDR1 is DFQATT, CDR2 SNEGSKA, per germline (reference sequence). This CDR3 has 11 amino acids. The CDR3, as DNA: TGCAGTGCCTTCCCAGGGGCTGAAGCTTTCTTT. Its protein product is CSAFPGAEAFF.

This sequence joins TRBV7-2 and TRBJ1-2, with 7 bases that match TRBD1. In germline, CDR1 is SGHTA, CDR2 FQGNSA. This CDR3 is built from 14 residues. Trimming removed 5 bases from V and 2 bases from J; junction bases left unmatched: 5. In DNA form, the CDR3 reads TGTGCCAGCAGCCGGGACAGCTTAAACTATGGCTACACCTTC. This codes for CASSRDSLNYGYTF.

The chain combines TRBV30 with TRBJ1-4; D gene uncertain. Germline V gene data show CDR1 as GTSNPN and CDR2 as SVGIG (reference sequence). CDR3 length: 13 residues. Trimming removed 1 base from V and 7 bases from J, with 10 bases in between. This CDR3 reads CAWSGNRGEKLFF. The CDR3 DNA follows: TGTGCCTGGAGTGGGAATCGAGGTGAAAAACTGTTTTTT. The variable domain in full, with the rest retrieved from reference TRBV30 and TRBJ1-4, is SQTIHQWPATLVQPVGSPLSLECTVEGTSNPNLYWYRQAAGRGLQLLFYSVGIGQISSEVPQNLSASRPQDRQFILSSKKLLLSDSGFYLCAWSGNRGEKLFFGSGTQLSVL.